The 18 T cell receptor beta chains below all came from one sample that was sequenced in a study of T cells expressing NK-cell markers (dated by TCRdb to 2018 to 2020). The library was built by means of 5' RACE. TCRdb lists the instrument as Illumina HiSeq 2000. After TCRdb reprocessed the reads, each CDR3 protein sequence was kept as one row, without DNA. The sample table includes over 100,000 distinct CDR3 sequences. The ten top clones hold 18% of the sample. Material: blood T cells: a sorted CD56 or NKG2C T cell subset, CD4+ or CD8+ T cells, or bulk PBMC T cells (not recorded which). These receptors were obtained from a woman between 18 and 70 years old in good health.

This rearrangement joins TRBV7-9 to TRBJ2-5; the TRBD2 assignment by TCRdb is unverifiable without DNA. CDR3 length: 15 residues. CDR1 and CDR2 (germline): SEHNR, FQNEAQ (reference sequence). CDR3 amino acids: CASSQRESGRETQYF.

This chain joins TRBV12-3 or TRBV12-4 and TRBJ2-5; TCRdb gives TRBD2 as the D gene, but with no DNA this cannot be confirmed. The CDR3 covers 14 residues. CDR3 amino acids: CASSLGRLAGSQYF.

This chain links TRBV2 with TRBJ1-1. CDR3 size: 12 residues. Germline V gene sequence: CDR1 SNHLY, CDR2 FYNNEI. CDR3 in amino acids: CANREGTTEAFF.

The chain has TRBV7-2 and TRBJ2-7; TCRdb selects TRBD2, and the lack of DNA leaves this call unchecked. The germline CDR1 and CDR2 sequences are SGHTA and FQGNSA. The CDR3 is 14 residues long. This chain's CDR3 is CASSPPDRFYEQYF.

The chain couples TRBV27 to TRBJ1-2. The germline V gene has CDR1 MNHEY and CDR2 SMNVEV (reference sequence). The CDR3 is 13 residues long. CDR3 loop: CASSLDRTGGYTF.

The J gene is TRBJ2-6, the V gene TRBV7-8; TCRdb reports TRBD1, a call that lacks DNA to check it against. Germline CDR1 SGHVS, CDR2 FQNEAQ. The CDR3 is 18 amino acids. The CDR3 reads CASSSPAQGFSGANVLTF.

The chain uses TRBV13 and TRBJ1-1; as DNA is missing, the TRBD1 call by TCRdb cannot be tested. The germline CDR1 and CDR2 sequences are PRHDT and FYEKMQ (reference sequence). The CDR3 is 17 amino acids. CDR3: CASSLGGAPLANTEAFF. The full variable domain, completed using reference TRBV13 and TRBJ1-1, is AAGVIQSPRHLIKEKRETATLKCYPIPRHDTVYWYQQGPGQDPQFLISFYEKMQSDKGSIPDRFSAQQFSDYHSELNMSSLELGDSALYFCASSLGGAPLANTEAFFGQGTRLTVV.

The V call is TRBV12-3 or TRBV12-4, the J call TRBJ2-4; with no DNA, the TCRdb D assignment of TRBD1 cannot be verified. The CDR3 covers 11 residues. The chain's CDR3 is CASSLTWDQYF.

J is TRBJ2-1 and V is TRBV30; the D call of TRBD1 rests on TCRdb alone, since no DNA is present to check it. The CDR3 is 12 residues long. The germline gives CDR1 GTSNPN, CDR2 SVGIG (reference sequence). The CDR3 protein is CAWSVTGDEQFF. Combining the CDR3 with reference TRBV30 and TRBJ2-1 gives the whole variable domain SQTIHQWPATLVQPVGSPLSLECTVEGTSNPNLYWYRQAAGRGLQLLFYSVGIGQISSEVPQNLSASRPQDRQFILSSKKLLLSDSGFYLCAWSVTGDEQFFGPGTRLTVL.

V gene TRBV7-6 combines with J gene TRBJ2-1; TCRdb picks TRBD1, but there is no DNA to check that call. Per germline, CDR1 SGHVS and CDR2 FNYEAQ. There are 16 residues in the CDR3. CDR3 loop: CASSLGVSPDYNEQFF.

The chain is built from TRBV6-5 and TRBJ2-2; TCRdb proposes TRBD1, but this gene call is untestable without DNA. CDR1 and CDR2 (germline): MNHEY, SVGAGI. The CDR3 spans 15 residues. CDR3 protein: CASSNRDRDTGELFF.

V usage is TRBV27 and J usage is TRBJ2-7. The V gene's germline CDR1 is MNHEY and CDR2 SMNVEV (reference sequence). CDR3 length equals 15 residues. CDR3 amino acids: CASSSIGRSHYEQYF.

The gene calls are TRBV29-1 and TRBJ2-2; TCRdb outputs TRBD1, but without DNA this stays unchecked. The length of the CDR3 is 12 residues. CDR1 is SQVTM and CDR2 is ANQGSEA in the germline V gene. The CDR3 region is CSAVTGPGELFF.

V and J are TRBV28 and TRBJ2-5; TCRdb lists TRBD1, though no DNA is available to test this call. The germline CDR1 and CDR2 sequences are MDHEN and SYDVKM. CDR3 length: 13 amino acids. The CDR3 is CASSFYTGETQYF.

The chain links TRBV4-2 to TRBJ2-3; TCRdb selects TRBD2, and the lack of DNA leaves this call unchecked. In germline, CDR1 is LGHNA, CDR2 YNFKEQ. This CDR3 has 16 residues. The CDR3 is CASSPASGGPVDTQYF.

The chain employs TRBV7-9 and TRBJ1-1; the D call of TRBD1 rests on TCRdb alone, since no DNA is present to check it. This CDR3 has 14 residues. The V gene's germline CDR1 is SEHNR and CDR2 FQNEAQ (reference sequence). The CDR3 loop reads CATPQFAADTEAFF.

V and J are TRBV29-1 and TRBJ2-3; TCRdb's assignment of TRBD2 cannot be checked, as there is no DNA. This CDR3 is 15 amino acids long. The germline V gene has CDR1 SQVTM and CDR2 ANQGSEA. This chain's CDR3 is CSSAGEETSTDTQYF.

The rearrangement links TRBV5-4 to TRBJ2-1; TCRdb indicates TRBD2, and absent DNA this call remains unverified. Germline lookup yields CDR1 SGHNT and CDR2 YYREEE (reference sequence). There are 15 residues in the CDR3. This CDR3 reads CASSLGFLADNEQFF.